This T cell receptor (beta chain) came from a study of blood T cell repertoires in COVID-19. Germline V gene data show CDR1 as LGHNA and CDR2 as YNFKEQ. The CDR3 consists of 17 residues. The junction had 8 bases not matched to a gene; V was cut back by 3 bases and J by 4 bases. TCRdb's copy holds only in-frame clones and misses some; the assay was immunoSEQ multiplex PCR. The sample consists of about 75,000 clones, roughly 82% of them appearing once. This clone turned up a few times. The sequence derives from a woman between 50 and 59 years old with acute or convalescent COVID-19. Sequenced: peripheral blood. The J gene is TRBJ2-2, the V gene TRBV4-2; 10 positions match TRBD1. The DNA of the CDR3 is TGTGCCAGCAGCCAGGAGCCCGGGACAGGGGCCACCGGGGAGCTGTTTTTT. It yields the protein CASSQEPGTGATGELFF.